This TCR beta chain emerged from a study of blood T cell repertoires in COVID-19. Across the whole study: Researchers got acute and convalescent COVID-19 samples from the United States, Italy and Spain. PBMCs, B-cell-depleted T cells, or T cells provided the cDNA or gDNA that made up the material.

Original data processing: Quantification of nucleated cells was approximated via reference gene primer amplification. Here immunoSEQ multiplex PCR was the method, and the copy in TCRdb shows in-frame clones only, minus some. Clone size and the V and J calls come from that table; the DNA yielded D and trimming. The sample lists around 180,000 clones; approximately 90% were seen once. Germline-derived CDR1 and CDR2 are MNHNY and SVGAGI (reference sequence). This CDR3 is 15 amino acids long. V gave up 8 bases and J gave up 1 base; unmatched junction bases: 6. The J gene is TRBJ2-3, the V gene TRBV6-6; TRBD2 agrees at 10 bases. Sequencing used peripheral blood. The source of this sequence is a man between 65 and 79 years old with active or convalescent COVID-19. The CDR3 is CASASGSLGTDTQYF. The CDR3 DNA follows: TGTGCCAGCGCTAGCGGGAGCCTGGGCACAGATACGCAGTATTTT.